The 3 T cell receptor beta chains below come from one sample, sequenced in a study of OX40 agonist ivuxolimab in advanced cancers. Repertoires were generated with immunoSEQ multiplex PCR, while TCRdb's copy carries only in-frame clones and drops some. The sample carries about 83,000 clones, 80% to 90% recorded once. Sequencing used CD4+ or CD8+ T cells sorted from blood, obtained in a trial of the OX40 agonist ivuxolimab. Receptors were obtained from an adult with an advanced solid tumor such as melanoma, head and neck, liver or kidney cancer.

The rearrangement links TRBV5-8 to TRBJ1-5; D not certain. Trimming took 3 bases from V and 1 from J, leaving 11 bases between them. The CDR3 length is 15 residues. Germline loops: CDR1 SGHTS, CDR2 YDEGEE. CDR3 residues: CASSSGEGSNQPQHF. Here the CDR3 DNA reads TGTGCCAGCAGCTCTGGCGAGGGAAGCAATCAGCCCCAGCATTTT.

CDR3 DNA: TGTGCCAGCAGTTATATGGGTGAAGCTTTCTTT. This encodes CASSYMGEAFF. V and J are TRBV6-6 and TRBJ1-1; D is ambiguous. This CDR3 comprises 11 residues. CDR1 MNHNY and CDR2 SVGAGI come from the germline V gene (reference sequence). With 3 bases removed from V and 7 bases from J, the gap between germline ends came to 6 bases.

The chain couples TRBV27 to TRBJ1-1; unclear D gene. This CDR3 spans 12 amino acids. Germline V gene data show CDR1 as MNHEY and CDR2 as SMNVEV (reference sequence). The V end lost 7 bases, the J end lost 4 bases, and 10 bases lay between the germline ends. The CDR3 loop reads CASNALVTEAFF. The CDR3 nucleotides are TGTGCCAGCAACGCGCTGGTCACTGAAGCTTTCTTT.